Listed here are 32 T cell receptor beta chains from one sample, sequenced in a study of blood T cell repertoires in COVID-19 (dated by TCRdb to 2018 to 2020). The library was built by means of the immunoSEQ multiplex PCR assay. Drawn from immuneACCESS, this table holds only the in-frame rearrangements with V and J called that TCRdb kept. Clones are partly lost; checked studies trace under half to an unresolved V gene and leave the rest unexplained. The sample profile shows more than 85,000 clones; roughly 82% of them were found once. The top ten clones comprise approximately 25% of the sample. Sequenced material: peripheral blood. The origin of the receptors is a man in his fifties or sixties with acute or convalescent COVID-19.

This CDR3 is CASSESGGGPDTQYF. Written as DNA, the CDR3 is TGTGCCAGCAGTGAAAGTGGGGGAGGACCAGATACGCAGTATTTT. The chain joins TRBV2 to TRBJ2-3; a weak D match, TRBD2 (6 bases). V shed 2 bases and J shed 4 bases, with 13 bases lying between them. The CDR3 runs 15 residues. Germline V gives CDR1 SNHLY, CDR2 FYNNEI.

The CDR3 spells CASSPQGTGAFF. For the CDR3, the DNA is TGTGCCAGCTCACCCCAGGGCACTGGCGCTTTCTTT. V and J are TRBV18 and TRBJ1-1; a possible D gene is TRBD1 (5 bases). Germline V gene sequence: CDR1 KGHSH, CDR2 LQKENI. There are 12 residues in the CDR3. The V gene lost 3 bases and the J gene lost 11 bases, with 13 bases spanning the gap.

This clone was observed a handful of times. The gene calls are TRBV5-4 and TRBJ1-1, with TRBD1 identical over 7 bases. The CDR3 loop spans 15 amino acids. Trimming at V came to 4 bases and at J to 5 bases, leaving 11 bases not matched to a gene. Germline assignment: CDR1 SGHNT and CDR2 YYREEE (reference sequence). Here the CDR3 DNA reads TGTGCCAGCAGCCGCGGCGACAGGGTGGGGACTGAAGCTTTCTTT. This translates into CASSRGDRVGTEAFF.

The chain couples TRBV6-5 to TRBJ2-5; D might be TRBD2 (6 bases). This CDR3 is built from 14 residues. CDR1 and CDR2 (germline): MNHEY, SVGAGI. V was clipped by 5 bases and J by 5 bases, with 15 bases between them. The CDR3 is CASSPRGIRETQYF. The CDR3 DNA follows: TGTGCCAGCAGTCCACGGGGGATTCGGGAGACCCAGTACTTC.

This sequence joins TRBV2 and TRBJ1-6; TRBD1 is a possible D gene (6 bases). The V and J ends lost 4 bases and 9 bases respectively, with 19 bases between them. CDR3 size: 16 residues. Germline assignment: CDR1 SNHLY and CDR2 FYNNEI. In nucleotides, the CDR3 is TGTGCCAGCAGTGTTCTGGGACAACCCTCAATTTCACCCCTCCACTTT. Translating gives CASSVLGQPSISPLHF.

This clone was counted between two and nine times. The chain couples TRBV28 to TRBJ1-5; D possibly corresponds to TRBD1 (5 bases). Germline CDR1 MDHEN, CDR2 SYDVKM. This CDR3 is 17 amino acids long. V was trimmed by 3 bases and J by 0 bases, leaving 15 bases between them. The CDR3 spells CASSFYKGLNSNQPQHF. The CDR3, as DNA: TGTGCCAGCAGTTTTTATAAGGGACTTAATAGCAATCAGCCCCAGCATTTT.

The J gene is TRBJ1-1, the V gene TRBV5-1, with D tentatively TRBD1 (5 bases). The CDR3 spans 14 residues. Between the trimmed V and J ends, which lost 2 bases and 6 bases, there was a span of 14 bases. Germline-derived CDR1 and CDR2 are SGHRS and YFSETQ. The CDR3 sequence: CASSFGRDRAEAFF. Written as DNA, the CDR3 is TGCGCCAGCAGCTTTGGGCGGGACCGAGCTGAAGCTTTCTTT. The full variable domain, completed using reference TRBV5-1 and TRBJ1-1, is KAGVTQTPRYLIKTRGQQVTLSCSPISGHRSVSWYQQTPGQGLQFLFEYFSETQRNKGNFPGRFSGRQFSNSRSEMNVSTLELGDSALYLCASSFGRDRAEAFFGQGTRLTVV.

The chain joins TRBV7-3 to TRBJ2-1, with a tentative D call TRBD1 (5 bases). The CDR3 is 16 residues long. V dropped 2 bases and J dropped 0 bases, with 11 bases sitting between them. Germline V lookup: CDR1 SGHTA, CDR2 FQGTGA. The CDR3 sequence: CASSLARDSSYNEQFF. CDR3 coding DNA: TGTGCCAGCAGCTTAGCCAGGGATAGCTCCTACAATGAGCAGTTCTTC.

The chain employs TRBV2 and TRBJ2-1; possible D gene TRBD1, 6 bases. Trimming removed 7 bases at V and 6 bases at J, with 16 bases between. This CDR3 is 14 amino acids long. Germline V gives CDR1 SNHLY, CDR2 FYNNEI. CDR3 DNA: TGTGCCAGCAACAGGGTTTCCCAAGGCAATGAGCAGTTCTTC. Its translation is CASNRVSQGNEQFF.

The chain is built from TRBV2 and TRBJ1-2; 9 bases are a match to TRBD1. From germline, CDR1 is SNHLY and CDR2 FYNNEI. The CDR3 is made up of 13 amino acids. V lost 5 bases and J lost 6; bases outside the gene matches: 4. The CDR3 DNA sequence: TGTGCCAGCAGTAGACAGGGGGTGGATGGCTACACCTTC. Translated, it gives CASSRQGVDGYTF.

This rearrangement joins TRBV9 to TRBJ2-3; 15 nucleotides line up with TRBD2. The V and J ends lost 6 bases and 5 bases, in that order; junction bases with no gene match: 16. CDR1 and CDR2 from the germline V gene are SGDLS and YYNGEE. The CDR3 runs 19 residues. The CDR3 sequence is CASTPREGLAGGTRDTQYF. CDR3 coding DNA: TGTGCCAGCACTCCGCGTGAGGGACTAGCGGGGGGTACAAGAGATACGCAGTATTTT.

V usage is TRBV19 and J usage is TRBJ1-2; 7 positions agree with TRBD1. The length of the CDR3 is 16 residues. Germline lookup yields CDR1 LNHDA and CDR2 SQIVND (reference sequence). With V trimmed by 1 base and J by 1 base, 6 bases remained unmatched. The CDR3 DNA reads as TGTGCCAGTAGTATAGCCCTGGGACAGTATAACTATGGCTACACCTTC. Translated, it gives CASSIALGQYNYGYTF.

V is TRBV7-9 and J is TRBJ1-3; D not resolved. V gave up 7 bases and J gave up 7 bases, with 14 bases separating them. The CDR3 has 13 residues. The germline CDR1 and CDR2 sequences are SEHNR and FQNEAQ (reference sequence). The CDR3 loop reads CASTRGVDNTIYF. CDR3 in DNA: TGTGCCAGCACCCGCGGTGTCGATAACACCATATATTTT. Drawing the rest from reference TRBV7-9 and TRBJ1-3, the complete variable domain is DTGVSQNPRHKITKRGQNVTFRCDPISEHNRLYWYRQTLGQGPEFLTYFQNEAQLEKSRLLSDRFSAERPKGSFSTLEIQRTEQGDSAMYLCASTRGVDNTIYFGEGSWLTVV.

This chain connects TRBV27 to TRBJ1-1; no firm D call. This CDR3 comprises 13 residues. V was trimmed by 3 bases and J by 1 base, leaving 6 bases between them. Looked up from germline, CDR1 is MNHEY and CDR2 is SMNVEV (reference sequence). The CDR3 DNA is TGTGCCAGCAGTTTCGTCGGGAACACTGAAGCTTTCTTT. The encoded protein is CASSFVGNTEAFF.

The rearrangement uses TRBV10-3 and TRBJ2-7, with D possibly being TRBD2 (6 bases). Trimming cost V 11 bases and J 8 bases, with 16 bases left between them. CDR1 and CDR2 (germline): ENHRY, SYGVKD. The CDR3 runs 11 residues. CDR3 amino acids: CAFNGGGKQYV. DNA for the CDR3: TGTGCCTTTAACGGTGGGGGGAAGCAGTACGTC.

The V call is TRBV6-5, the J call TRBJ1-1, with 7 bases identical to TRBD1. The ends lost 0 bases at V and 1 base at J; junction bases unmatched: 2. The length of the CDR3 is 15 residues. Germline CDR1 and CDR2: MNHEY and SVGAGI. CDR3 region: CASSYSGTANTEAFF. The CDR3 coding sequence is TGTGCCAGCAGTTACTCCGGGACAGCGAACACTGAAGCTTTCTTT.

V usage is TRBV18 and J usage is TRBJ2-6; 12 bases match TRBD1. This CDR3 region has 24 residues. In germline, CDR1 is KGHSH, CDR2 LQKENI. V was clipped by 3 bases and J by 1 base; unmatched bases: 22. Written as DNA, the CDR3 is TGTGCCAGCTCACCTCAGAAGGGGACAGGGGGCTCGGTCGGACTCAGATCTGGGGCCAACGTCCTGACTTTC. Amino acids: CASSPQKGTGGSVGLRSGANVLTF.

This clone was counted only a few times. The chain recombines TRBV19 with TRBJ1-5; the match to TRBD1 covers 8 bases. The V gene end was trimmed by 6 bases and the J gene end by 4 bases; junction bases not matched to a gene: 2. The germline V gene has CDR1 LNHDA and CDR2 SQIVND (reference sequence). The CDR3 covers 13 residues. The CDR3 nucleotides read TGTGCCAGTAGATGGACAGGGAATCAGCCCCAGCATTTT. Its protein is CASRWTGNQPQHF.

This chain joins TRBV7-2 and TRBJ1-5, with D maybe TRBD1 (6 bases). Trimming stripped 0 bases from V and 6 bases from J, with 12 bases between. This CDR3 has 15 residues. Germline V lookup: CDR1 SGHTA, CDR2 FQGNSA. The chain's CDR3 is CASSLATGPGQPQHF. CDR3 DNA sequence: TGTGCCAGCAGCTTAGCAACAGGGCCCGGTCAGCCCCAGCATTTT.

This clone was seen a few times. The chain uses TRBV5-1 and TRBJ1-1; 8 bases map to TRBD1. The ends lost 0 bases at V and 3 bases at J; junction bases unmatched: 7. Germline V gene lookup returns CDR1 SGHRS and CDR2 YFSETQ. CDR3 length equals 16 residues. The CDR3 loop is CASSLGQGSVYTEAFF. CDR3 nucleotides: TGCGCCAGCAGCTTGGGACAGGGGAGTGTTTACACTGAAGCTTTCTTT.

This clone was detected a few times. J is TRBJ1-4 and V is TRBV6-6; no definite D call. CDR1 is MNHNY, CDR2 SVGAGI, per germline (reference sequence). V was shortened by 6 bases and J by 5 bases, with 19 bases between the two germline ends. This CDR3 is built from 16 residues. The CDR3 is CASRTHYGRVNEKLFF. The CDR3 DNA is TGTGCCAGCAGAACTCACTACGGGAGAGTAAATGAAAAACTGTTTTTT.

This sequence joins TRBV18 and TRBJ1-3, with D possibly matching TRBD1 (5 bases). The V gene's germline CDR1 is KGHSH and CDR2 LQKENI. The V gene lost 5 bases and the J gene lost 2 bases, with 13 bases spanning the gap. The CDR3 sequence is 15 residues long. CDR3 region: CASSTQGAPGNTIYF. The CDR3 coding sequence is TGTGCCAGCTCAACTCAGGGTGCCCCTGGAAACACCATATATTTT.

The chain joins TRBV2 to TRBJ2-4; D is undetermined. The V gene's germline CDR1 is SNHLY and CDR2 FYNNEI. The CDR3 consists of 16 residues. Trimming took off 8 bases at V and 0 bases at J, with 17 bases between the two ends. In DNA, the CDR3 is TGTGCCAGCGGATTTGAGGCCAGCCTAGCCAAAAACATTCAGTACTTC. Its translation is CASGFEASLAKNIQYF.

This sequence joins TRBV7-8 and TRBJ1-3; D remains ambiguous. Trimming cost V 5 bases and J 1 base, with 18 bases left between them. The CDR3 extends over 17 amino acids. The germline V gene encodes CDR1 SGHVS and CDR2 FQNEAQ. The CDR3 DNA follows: TGTGCCAGCAGCCGACTAGACCTATCCGGGTCTGGAAACACCATATATTTT. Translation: CASSRLDLSGSGNTIYF.

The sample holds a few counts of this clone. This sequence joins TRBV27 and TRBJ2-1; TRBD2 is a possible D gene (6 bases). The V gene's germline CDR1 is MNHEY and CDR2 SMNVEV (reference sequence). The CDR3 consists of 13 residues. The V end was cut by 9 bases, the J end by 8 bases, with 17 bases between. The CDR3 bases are TGTGCCAGTAAAAGCTATGGAGGGTATGAGCAGTTCTTC. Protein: CASKSYGGYEQFF.

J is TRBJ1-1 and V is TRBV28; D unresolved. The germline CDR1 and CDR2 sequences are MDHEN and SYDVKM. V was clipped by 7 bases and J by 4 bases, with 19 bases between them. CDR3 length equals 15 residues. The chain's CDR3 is CASTEGGEGGTEAFF. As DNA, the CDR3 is TGTGCCAGCACCGAGGGAGGAGAAGGTGGCACTGAAGCTTTCTTT.

For the CDR3, the DNA is TGTGCCAGCACACGACTAGCGGGGGTGACCAAAGAGACCCAGTACTTC. It translates to CASTRLAGVTKETQYF. The rearrangement links TRBV7-9 to TRBJ2-5, with TRBD2 identical over 12 bases. Germline V lookup: CDR1 SEHNR, CDR2 FQNEAQ (reference sequence). The CDR3 is 16 amino acids. V was clipped by 7 bases and J by 3 bases; unmatched bases: 9.

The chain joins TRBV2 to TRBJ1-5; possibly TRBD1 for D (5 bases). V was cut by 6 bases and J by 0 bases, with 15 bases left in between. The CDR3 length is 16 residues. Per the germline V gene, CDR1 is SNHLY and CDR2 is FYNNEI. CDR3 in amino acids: CASRFQGPYSNQPQHF. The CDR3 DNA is TGTGCCAGCAGGTTTCAGGGCCCATATAGCAATCAGCCCCAGCATTTT.

In nucleotides, the CDR3 is TGTGCCATCAGTGTTGGCGGGGGGAACTATGGCTACACCTTC. Encoded protein: CAISVGGGNYGYTF. This chain links TRBV10-3 with TRBJ1-2; tentatively, D is TRBD1 (5 bases). V lost 4 bases, J lost 2 bases, and 11 bases lay in between. CDR3 length: 14 amino acids. Germline V lookup: CDR1 ENHRY, CDR2 SYGVKD.

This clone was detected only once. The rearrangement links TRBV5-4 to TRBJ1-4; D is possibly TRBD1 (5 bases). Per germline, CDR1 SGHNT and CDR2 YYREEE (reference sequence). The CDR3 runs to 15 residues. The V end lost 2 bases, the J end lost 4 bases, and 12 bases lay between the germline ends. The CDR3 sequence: CASSLTGGDNEKLFF. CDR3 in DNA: TGTGCCAGCAGCTTAACAGGTGGAGATAATGAAAAACTGTTTTTT.

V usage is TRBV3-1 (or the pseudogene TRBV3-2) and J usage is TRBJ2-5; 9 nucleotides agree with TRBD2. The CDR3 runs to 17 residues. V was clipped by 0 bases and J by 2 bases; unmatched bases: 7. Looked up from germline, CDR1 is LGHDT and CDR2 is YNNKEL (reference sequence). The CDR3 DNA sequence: TGTGCCAGCAGCCAAGATTGGGTAGCGGGGGCTCAAGAGACCCAGTACTTC. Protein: CASSQDWVAGAQETQYF.

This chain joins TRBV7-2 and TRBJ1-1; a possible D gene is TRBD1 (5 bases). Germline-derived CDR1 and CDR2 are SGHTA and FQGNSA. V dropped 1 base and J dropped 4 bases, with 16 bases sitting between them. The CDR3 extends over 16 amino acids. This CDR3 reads CASSLVGAGTFTEAFF. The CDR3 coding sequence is TGTGCCAGCAGCTTAGTAGGGGCGGGGACCTTCACTGAAGCTTTCTTT.